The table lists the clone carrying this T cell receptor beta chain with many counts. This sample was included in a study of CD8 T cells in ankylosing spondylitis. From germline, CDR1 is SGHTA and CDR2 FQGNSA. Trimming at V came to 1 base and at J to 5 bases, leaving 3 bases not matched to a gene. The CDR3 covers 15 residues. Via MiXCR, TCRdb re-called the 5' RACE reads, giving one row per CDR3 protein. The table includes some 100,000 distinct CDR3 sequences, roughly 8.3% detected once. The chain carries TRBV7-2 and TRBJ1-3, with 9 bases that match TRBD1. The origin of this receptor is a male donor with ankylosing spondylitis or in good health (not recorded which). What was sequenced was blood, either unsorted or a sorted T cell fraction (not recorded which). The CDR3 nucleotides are TGTGCCAGCAGCTTAGAGGGACAGGGTAGAAACACCATATATTTT. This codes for CASSLEGQGRNTIYF.